This T cell receptor beta chain appears in the sequencing data of a study of cytomegalovirus exposure and HLA in healthy donors. As for the study in general: In a later analysis, the roughly 110 validation repertoires were reported to have used the same platform as the roughly 730 first-cohort repertoires. Study results and limitations: Later, an analysis found that TCR clusters from the first cohort tended to co-occur in the roughly 120 validation repertoires. The authors enumerated some 160 TCR beta chains as linked to cytomegalovirus.

This CDR3 has 14 residues. Germline V gene data show CDR1 as SEHNR and CDR2 as FQNEAQ (reference sequence). The trim removed 5 bases at V and 8 bases at J, leaving 7 bases unmatched. With respect to this clone: Its antigen remains unidentified.

TCRdb keeps only in-frame clones here, not all; method: immunoSEQ multiplex PCR. The sample contains under 250,000 clones, around 90% of which appear only once. The donors were part of the 120-subject validation cohort, which stood apart from the roughly 730-subject first cohort. V gene TRBV7-9 combines with J gene TRBJ1-4, with 8 bases identical to TRBD1. The specimen sequenced was PBMCs. This sequence originates from a woman younger than 30 in good health and CMV-seropositive. The CDR3: CASSQDRAQEKLFF. DNA for the CDR3: TGTGCCAGCAGCCAGGACAGGGCTCAGGAAAAACTGTTTTTT.